Presented here are 10 T cell receptor beta chains from one specimen sequenced in a study of identical twins. MiXCR was run by TCRdb on the 5' RACE reads, yielding one entry per CDR3 protein. This sample yields 1.5 million to 2 million distinct CDR3 sequences, of which around 29% are seen a single time; over 0.25% belongs to the top ten. Sequenced sample: cord blood. The source of these receptors is a newborn girl in good health.

This clonotype was counted only a few times. The chain couples TRBV10-3 to TRBJ2-5, with unresolved D. Germline CDR1 is ENHRY and CDR2 is SYGVKD. Trimming shortened V by 4 bases and J by 11 bases, and 11 bases separated the two germline ends. CDR3 size: 11 residues. As DNA, the CDR3 is TGTGCCATCAGTGCTTCAGAAGAGCAGTACTTC. Translated, it gives CAISASEEQYF.

This clonotype was recorded a few times. V usage is TRBV24-1 and J usage is TRBJ2-3; possibly TRBD1 for D (5 bases). The CDR3 runs 12 residues. V lost 12 bases to trimming and J lost 1 base, with 10 bases between them. CDR1 is KGHDR and CDR2 is SFDVKD in the germline V gene. The CDR3 DNA reads TGTGCCGTAGCCAGGGGCACAGATACGCAGTATTTT. This codes for CAVARGTDTQYF.

The rearrangement links TRBV5-1 to TRBJ2-3; D perhaps matches TRBD1 (5 bases). This CDR3 has 16 amino acids. The germline gives CDR1 SGHRS, CDR2 YFSETQ. V was cut by 4 bases and J by 6 bases, with 21 bases left in between. This CDR3 reads CASSLAPGHIRDTQYF. In DNA form, the CDR3 reads TGCGCCAGCAGCCTCGCACCCGGACATATAAGGGATACGCAGTATTTT.

Only a few counts were recorded for this clonotype. This chain joins TRBV5-5 and TRBJ2-1, with 13 bases identical to TRBD2. Germline CDR1 is SGHKS and CDR2 is YYEKEE (reference sequence). This CDR3 has 18 amino acids. V dropped 4 bases and J dropped 4; count of bases not matched to a gene: 11. The CDR3 loop is CASSQGLAGLLRYNEQFF. The CDR3 DNA is TGTGCCAGCAGCCAGGGACTAGCGGGGTTATTAAGGTACAATGAGCAGTTCTTC.

This clonotype was picked up a small number of times. J is TRBJ2-1 and V is TRBV20-1; 10 bases line up with TRBD2. Germline loops: CDR1 DFQATT, CDR2 SNEGSKA (reference sequence). The trim removed 2 bases at V and 3 bases at J, leaving 13 bases unmatched. The CDR3 spans 18 residues. CDR3: CSARPASGGAENYNEQFF. In DNA form, the CDR3 reads TGCAGTGCTAGACCGGCGAGCGGGGGGGCCGAGAACTACAATGAGCAGTTCTTC.

This clonotype has just a few counts. The chain combines TRBV27 with TRBJ2-1; unclear D gene. CDR1 is MNHEY and CDR2 is SMNVEV in the germline V gene (reference sequence). V lost 5 bases to trimming and J lost 9 bases, with 20 bases between them. The CDR3 runs to 15 residues. The CDR3 spells CASSRTRVGWGEQFF. DNA of the CDR3: TGTGCCAGCAGTAGAACCCGGGTGGGATGGGGTGAGCAGTTCTTC.

The rearrangement uses TRBV24-1 and TRBJ2-5, with D hard to call. The DNA matches TRBJ2-1 better at its end, which makes the J call doubtful. The CDR3 length is 11 residues. The germline gives CDR1 KGHDR, CDR2 SFDVKD. The chain's CDR3 is CATRFQETQFF. CDR3 nucleotide sequence: TGTGCCACCAGATTCCAAGAGACCCAGTTCTTC.

This clonotype was counted at least ten times. J is TRBJ2-3 and V is TRBV7-2; D gene ambiguous. This CDR3 is 13 amino acids long. Germline V gives CDR1 SGHTA, CDR2 FQGNSA. V was cut by 2 bases and J by 2 bases, with 5 bases left in between. CDR3 region: CASSLSYTDTQYF. CDR3 in DNA: TGTGCCAGCAGCTTAAGCTACACAGATACGCAGTATTTT.

The CDR3 is CASSLRGEDYTF. The CDR3 DNA follows: TGTGCCAGCAGTTTACGCGGGGAAGACTACACCTTC. The chain couples TRBV27 to TRBJ1-2, with unresolved D. Germline V gives CDR1 MNHEY, CDR2 SMNVEV (reference sequence). This CDR3 contains 12 residues. V lost 2 bases and J lost 10, with 11 bases in between.

J is TRBJ1-1 and V is TRBV19; D unresolved. Germline loops: CDR1 LNHDA, CDR2 SQIVND (reference sequence). This CDR3 contains 14 residues. Trimming stripped 5 bases from V and 0 bases from J, with 10 bases between. The CDR3 region has the DNA TGTGCCAGTAGTCGGGCACAGCTGAACACTGAAGCTTTCTTT. Its translation is CASSRAQLNTEAFF.